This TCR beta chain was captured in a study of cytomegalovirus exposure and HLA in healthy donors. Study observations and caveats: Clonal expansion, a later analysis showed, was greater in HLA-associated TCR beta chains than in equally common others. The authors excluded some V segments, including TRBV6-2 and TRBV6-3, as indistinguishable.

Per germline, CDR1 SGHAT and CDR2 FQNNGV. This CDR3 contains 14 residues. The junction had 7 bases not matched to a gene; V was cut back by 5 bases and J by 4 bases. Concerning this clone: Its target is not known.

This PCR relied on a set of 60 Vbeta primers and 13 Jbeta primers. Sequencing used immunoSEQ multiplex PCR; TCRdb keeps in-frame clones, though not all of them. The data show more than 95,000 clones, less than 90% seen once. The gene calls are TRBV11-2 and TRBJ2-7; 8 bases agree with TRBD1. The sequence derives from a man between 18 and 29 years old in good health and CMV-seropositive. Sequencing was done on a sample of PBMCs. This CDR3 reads CASSVPGTGYEQYF. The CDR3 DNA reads TGTGCCAGCAGCGTACCCGGGACAGGTTACGAGCAGTACTTC. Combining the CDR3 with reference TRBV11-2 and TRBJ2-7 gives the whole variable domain EAGVAQSPRYKIIEKRQSVAFWCNPISGHATLYWYQQILGQGPKLLIQFQNNGVVDDSQLPKDRFSAERLKGVDSTLKIQPAKLEDSAVYLCASSVPGTGYEQYFGPGTRLTVT.